The sequence of this T cell receptor beta chain was determined in a study of PD-1 blockade in mismatch repair-deficient tumors. About the study: All were previously treated, progressing patients with some twelve mismatch repair-deficient cancer types. The study, taken as a whole, reports: Tumor-resident clones, often undetectable pretreatment in blood, expanded then contracted after pembrolizumab.

Turning to this clone: Its antigen is currently unknown.

All patients were mismatch repair deficient, assessed by either PCR or immunohistochemistry. TCR sequencing covered a few patients who responded to pembrolizumab. The CDR3 totals 14 residues. Germline-derived CDR1 and CDR2 are SQVTM and ANQGSEA. The V end lost 4 bases, the J end lost 5 bases, and 17 bases lay between the germline ends. Profiled with immunoSEQ multiplex PCR; TCRdb holds only in-frame clones, not every one. The top ten hold 4.5% to 6.5% of the sample, which has 55,000 to 85,000 clones, 78% seen once. J is TRBJ1-1 and V is TRBV29-1, with TRBD1 as a possible D gene (5 bases). Sequenced here: peripheral blood, sampled 2 weeks after starting pembrolizumab. This receptor was taken from an adult with mismatch repair-deficient cancer. In DNA, the CDR3 is TGCAGCGTTGGTCCCCTGGGGGTCGGGACTGAAGCTTTCTTT. Translated, it gives CSVGPLGVGTEAFF.